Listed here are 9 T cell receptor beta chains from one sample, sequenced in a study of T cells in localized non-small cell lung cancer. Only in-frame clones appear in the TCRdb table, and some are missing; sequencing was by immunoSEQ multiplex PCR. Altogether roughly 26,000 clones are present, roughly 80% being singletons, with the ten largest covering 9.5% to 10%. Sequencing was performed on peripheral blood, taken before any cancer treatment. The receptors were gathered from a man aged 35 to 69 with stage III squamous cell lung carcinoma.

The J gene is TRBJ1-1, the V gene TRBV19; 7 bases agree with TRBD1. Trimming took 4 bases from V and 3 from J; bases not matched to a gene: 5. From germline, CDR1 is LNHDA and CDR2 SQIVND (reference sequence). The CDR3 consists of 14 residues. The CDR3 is CASSTTQGDTEAFF. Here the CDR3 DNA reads TGTGCCAGTAGTACGACCCAGGGGGACACTGAAGCTTTCTTT.

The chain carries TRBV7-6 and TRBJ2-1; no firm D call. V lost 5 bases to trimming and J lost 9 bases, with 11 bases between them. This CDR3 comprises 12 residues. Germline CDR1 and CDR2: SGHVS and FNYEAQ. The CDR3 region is CASSTRQSEQFF. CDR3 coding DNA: TGTGCCAGCAGCACAAGACAATCTGAGCAGTTCTTC.

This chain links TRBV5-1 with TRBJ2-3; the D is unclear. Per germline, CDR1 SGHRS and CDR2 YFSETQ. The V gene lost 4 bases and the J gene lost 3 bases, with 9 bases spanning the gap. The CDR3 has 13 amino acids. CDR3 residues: CASSPFGTDTQYF. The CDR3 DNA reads TGCGCCAGCAGCCCATTTGGAACAGATACGCAGTATTTT.

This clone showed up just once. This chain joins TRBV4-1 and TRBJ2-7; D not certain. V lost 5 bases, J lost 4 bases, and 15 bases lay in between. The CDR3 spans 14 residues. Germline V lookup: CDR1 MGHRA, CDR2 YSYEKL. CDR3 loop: CASSTAAGDYEQYF. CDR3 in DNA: TGCGCCAGCAGCACTGCGGCCGGCGATTACGAGCAGTACTTC.

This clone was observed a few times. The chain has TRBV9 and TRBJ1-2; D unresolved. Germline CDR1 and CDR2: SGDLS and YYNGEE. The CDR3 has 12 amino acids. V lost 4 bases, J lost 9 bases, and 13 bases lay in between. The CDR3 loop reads CASSNPGRSYTF. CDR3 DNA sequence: TGTGCCAGCAGCAATCCGGGCAGAAGCTACACCTTC.

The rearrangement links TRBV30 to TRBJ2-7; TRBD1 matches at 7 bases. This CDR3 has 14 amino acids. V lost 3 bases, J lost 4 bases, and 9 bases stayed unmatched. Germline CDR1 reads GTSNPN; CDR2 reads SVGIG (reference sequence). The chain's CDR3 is CAWRTTGDLYEQYF. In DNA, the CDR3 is TGTGCCTGGAGGACTACAGGGGACCTTTACGAGCAGTACTTC. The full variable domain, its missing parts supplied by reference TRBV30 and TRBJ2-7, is SQTIHQWPATLVQPVGSPLSLECTVEGTSNPNLYWYRQAAGRGLQLLFYSVGIGQISSEVPQNLSASRPQDRQFILSSKKLLLSDSGFYLCAWRTTGDLYEQYFGPGTRLTVT.

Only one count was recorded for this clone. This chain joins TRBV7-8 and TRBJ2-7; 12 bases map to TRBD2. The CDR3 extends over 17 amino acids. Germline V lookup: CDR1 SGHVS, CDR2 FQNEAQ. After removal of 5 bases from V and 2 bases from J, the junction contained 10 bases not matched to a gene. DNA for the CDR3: TGTGCCAGCAGCCGAGGCCTAGCGGGGGGGGCCCCCTACGAGCAGTACGTC. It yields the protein CASSRGLAGGAPYEQYV.

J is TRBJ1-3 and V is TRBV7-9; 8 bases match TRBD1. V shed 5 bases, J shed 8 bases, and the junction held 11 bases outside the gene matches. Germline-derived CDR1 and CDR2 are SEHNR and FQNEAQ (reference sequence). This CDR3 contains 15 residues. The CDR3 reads CASSRTGFPMDTIYF. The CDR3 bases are TGTGCCAGCAGCCGGACAGGGTTCCCGATGGACACCATATATTTT.

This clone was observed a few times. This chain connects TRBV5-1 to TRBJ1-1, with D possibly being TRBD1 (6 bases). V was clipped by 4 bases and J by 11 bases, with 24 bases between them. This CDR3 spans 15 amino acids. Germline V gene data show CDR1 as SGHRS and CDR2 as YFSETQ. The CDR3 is CASSNRQDSRQGAFF. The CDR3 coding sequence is TGCGCCAGCAGCAACCGACAGGACTCAAGGCAGGGGGCTTTCTTT.